Below are 29 T cell receptor beta chains sequenced from a single sample in a study of T cell responses to AZD1222 COVID-19 vaccine. The assay was immunoSEQ multiplex PCR, and TCRdb's table has in-frame clones only and misses some. The table has approximately 79,000 clones, around 82% seen once. This specimen consisted of peripheral blood, obtained 28 days after the second AZD1222 dose. The receptor set was obtained from an adult who received the AZD1222 COVID-19 vaccine.

This chain uses TRBV5-1 with TRBJ2-7, with D possibly matching TRBD1 (6 bases). Per the germline V gene, CDR1 is SGHRS and CDR2 is YFSETQ. V was trimmed by 4 bases and J by 3 bases, leaving 14 bases between them. This CDR3 has 14 amino acids. The CDR3 DNA sequence: TGCGCCAGCAGCCAGCCGGGACACAGCTACGAGCAGTACTTC. As protein: CASSQPGHSYEQYF.

This sequence joins TRBV28 and TRBJ1-6; D is unresolved. The CDR3 consists of 12 residues. Germline CDR1 reads MDHEN; CDR2 reads SYDVKM. V lost 5 bases, J lost 10 bases, and 9 bases lay in between. CDR3 loop: CASSAAGSPLHF. The DNA for the CDR3 is TGTGCCAGCAGTGCCGCGGGGTCACCCCTCCACTTT.

In its sample, this clone was seen a few times. The chain is built from TRBV15 and TRBJ1-2; D gene uncertain. Trimming shortened V by 4 bases and J by 2 bases, and 11 bases separated the two germline ends. This CDR3 has 14 residues. Germline V gene lookup returns CDR1 LNHNV and CDR2 YYDKDF (reference sequence). CDR3 DNA: TGTGCCACCAGCATTCTACTAGGGAACTATGGCTACACCTTC. The encoded protein is CATSILLGNYGYTF.

V gene TRBV5-1 combines with J gene TRBJ1-3; TRBD1 matches at 10 bases. V trimming: 4 bases; J trimming: 4 bases; junction bases outside the gene matches: 8. The germline CDR1 and CDR2 sequences are SGHRS and YFSETQ. This CDR3 contains 16 residues. The CDR3 DNA reads as TGCGCCAGCAGCCCGGAGCCGGGACAGGGGGGAAACACCATATATTTT. This gives the protein CASSPEPGQGGNTIYF.

This chain joins TRBV29-1 and TRBJ2-3; 9 bases are a match to TRBD1. This CDR3 region has 14 residues. J gave up 6 bases and V 6 bases, and 10 bases lay outside the gene matches. CDR1 SQVTM and CDR2 ANQGSEA come from the germline V gene. The CDR3 protein is CSVPRDRAADTQYF. As DNA, the CDR3 is TGCAGCGTACCACGGGACAGGGCAGCCGATACGCAGTATTTT.

J is TRBJ2-5 and V is TRBV7-2; the D is unclear. The germline V gene encodes CDR1 SGHTA and CDR2 FQGNSA. V gave up 5 bases and J gave up 5 bases, with 6 bases separating them. This CDR3 has 11 residues. DNA for the CDR3: TGTGCCAGCAGCCCACGGGAGACCCAGTACTTC. Its translation: CASSPRETQYF.

The rearrangement uses TRBV2 and TRBJ1-6; no definite D call. There are 14 residues in the CDR3. CDR1 is SNHLY, CDR2 FYNNEI, per germline. V lost 7 bases and J lost 2, with 9 bases in between. The CDR3 region has the DNA TGTGCCAGCAATCCAGAAGCCTATAATTCACCCCTCCACTTT. Its translation is CASNPEAYNSPLHF.

The genes are TRBV5-5 and TRBJ2-7, with TRBD1 identical over 9 bases. V was clipped by 4 bases and J by 3 bases; unmatched bases: 5. The germline gives CDR1 SGHKS, CDR2 YYEKEE (reference sequence). There are 14 residues in the CDR3. The CDR3 nucleotides are TGTGCCAGCAGCCTGGGGACAGGGCGCTACGAGCAGTACTTC. This codes for CASSLGTGRYEQYF.

V gene TRBV6-5 combines with J gene TRBJ1-6, with D perhaps matching TRBD1 (5 bases). The CDR3 extends over 15 amino acids. V dropped 0 bases and J dropped 10 bases, with 13 bases sitting between them. Germline CDR1 MNHEY, CDR2 SVGAGI. CDR3: CASSYSGVSGSPLHF. For the CDR3, the DNA is TGTGCCAGCAGTTACTCCGGGGTTTCAGGGTCACCCCTCCACTTT.

This chain links TRBV24-1 with TRBJ2-3, with a possible D match to TRBD2 (6 bases). The V gene's germline CDR1 is KGHDR and CDR2 SFDVKD. The CDR3 runs 15 residues. V lost 4 bases and J 0 bases, leaving 10 bases between the germline ends. The CDR3 reads CATSEAGTSTDTQYF. CDR3 in DNA: TGTGCCACCAGTGAGGCAGGGACTAGCACAGATACGCAGTATTTT.

The chain is built from TRBV5-4 and TRBJ2-3; 12 bases line up with TRBD2. V shed 7 bases and J 2 bases; nucleotides not matched to a gene: 11. Germline values: CDR1 SGHNT, CDR2 YYREEE (reference sequence). The CDR3 contains 17 residues. CDR3 in amino acids: CASREGGLAGITDTQYF. The DNA of the CDR3 is TGTGCCAGCCGGGAAGGAGGACTAGCGGGAATCACAGATACGCAGTATTTT.

This chain links TRBV28 with TRBJ1-1; D might be TRBD1 (6 bases). Germline values: CDR1 MDHEN, CDR2 SYDVKM. The V end was cut by 7 bases, the J end by 2 bases, with 14 bases between. The CDR3 is made up of 14 amino acids. The CDR3 region is CASTRQEVNTEAFF. For the CDR3, the DNA is TGTGCCAGCACCCGACAGGAGGTTAACACTGAAGCTTTCTTT.

This chain joins TRBV15 and TRBJ2-1; TRBD1 is a possible D gene (5 bases). CDR3 length: 15 residues. V was pared by 0 bases and J by 5 bases, with 11 bases between. Germline values: CDR1 LNHNV, CDR2 YYDKDF (reference sequence). The CDR3 protein is CATSRDWIGDNEQFF. In nucleotides, the CDR3 is TGTGCCACCAGCAGAGATTGGATAGGGGACAATGAGCAGTTCTTC.

V and J are TRBV5-4 and TRBJ2-5, with a weak D call TRBD1 (6 bases). There are 16 residues in the CDR3. The V end lost 0 bases, the J end lost 2 bases, and 14 bases lay between the germline ends. Germline loops: CDR1 SGHNT, CDR2 YYREEE (reference sequence). In DNA form, the CDR3 reads TGTGCCAGCAGCTTGGCCGGCCGGGACAATCAAGAGACCCAGTACTTC. Translating it yields CASSLAGRDNQETQYF.

The gene calls are TRBV20-1 and TRBJ1-2, with D unclear. The CDR3 is 11 residues long. The ends were cut back, 6 bases at V and 4 bases at J, with 9 bases in the middle. Looked up from germline, CDR1 is DFQATT and CDR2 is SNEGSKA (reference sequence). The CDR3 loop reads CSAEALYGYTF. CDR3 nucleotide sequence: TGCAGTGCCGAGGCGCTCTATGGCTACACCTTC.

This clone was recorded once. The chain uses TRBV19 and TRBJ1-2; no firm D call. Germline assignment: CDR1 LNHDA and CDR2 SQIVND (reference sequence). V was cut by 8 bases and J by 3 bases, with 13 bases left in between. The CDR3 has 13 residues. DNA for the CDR3: TGTGCCAGTCTCTATAAACCGGACTATGGCTACACCTTC. Its protein product is CASLYKPDYGYTF.

The chain combines TRBV7-9 with TRBJ1-1; no clear D. The CDR3 spans 12 residues. The germline gives CDR1 SEHNR, CDR2 FQNEAQ (reference sequence). V was clipped by 7 bases and J by 4 bases, with 10 bases between them. The CDR3 spells CASTPGGTEAFF. For the CDR3, the DNA is TGTGCCAGCACCCCGGGAGGCACTGAAGCTTTCTTT.

V and J are TRBV30 and TRBJ2-1, with 7 bases fitting TRBD2. CDR1 is GTSNPN, CDR2 SVGIG, per germline (reference sequence). The length of the CDR3 is 14 residues. The ends lost 0 bases at V and 5 bases at J; junction bases unmatched: 4. As DNA, the CDR3 is TGTGCCTGGAGTGTGGGGGGGGACCACAATGAGCAGTTCTTC. Translated, it gives CAWSVGGDHNEQFF. Variable domain in full (rest from reference TRBV30 and TRBJ2-1): SQTIHQWPATLVQPVGSPLSLECTVEGTSNPNLYWYRQAAGRGLQLLFYSVGIGQISSEVPQNLSASRPQDRQFILSSKKLLLSDSGFYLCAWSVGGDHNEQFFGPGTRLTVL.

The CDR3 is CASRRQGGNTEAFF. For the CDR3, the DNA is TGTGCCAGCAGACGACAGGGGGGGAACACTGAAGCTTTCTTT. This chain links TRBV27 with TRBJ1-1; 9 nucleotides agree with TRBD1. Trimming removed 6 bases from V and 1 base from J; junction bases left unmatched: 3. CDR1 and CDR2 from the germline V gene are MNHEY and SMNVEV (reference sequence). This CDR3 is built from 14 residues.

The V and J genes are TRBV7-8 and TRBJ2-5, with D maybe TRBD2 (7 bases). The CDR3 runs 14 residues. Germline values: CDR1 SGHVS, CDR2 FQNEAQ. V lost 3 bases, J lost 7 bases, and 15 bases lay in between. The CDR3: CASSLERGGGTQYF. CDR3 nucleotide sequence: TGTGCCAGCAGCTTGGAAAGAGGGGGGGGGACCCAGTACTTC.

The V and J genes are TRBV4-1 and TRBJ1-6; maybe TRBD1 (6 bases). Trimming took off 1 base at V and 0 bases at J, with 19 bases between the two ends. CDR1 MGHRA and CDR2 YSYEKL come from the germline V gene. The CDR3 runs to 20 residues. The CDR3 region is CASSQVGGHGISSYNSPLHF. The DNA of the CDR3 is TGCGCCAGCAGCCAAGTGGGGGGACACGGAATCAGCTCCTATAATTCACCCCTCCACTTT.

This clone was detected a few times. The chain links TRBV28 to TRBJ2-1; TRBD2 matches at 13 bases. Trimming at V came to 7 bases and at J to 0 bases, leaving 6 bases not matched to a gene. The CDR3 spans 17 residues. Germline CDR1 MDHEN, CDR2 SYDVKM. CDR3 DNA: TGTGCCAGCACGACTAGCGGGAGGCCTAGCTCCTACAATGAGCAGTTCTTC. Translating it yields CASTTSGRPSSYNEQFF.

This chain joins TRBV6-2 or TRBV6-3 and TRBJ2-7; 9 bases map to TRBD1. The CDR3 runs to 17 residues. With 2 bases clipped from V and 5 bases from J, the junction kept 13 bases outside the gene matches. CDR1 MNHEY and CDR2 SVGEGT come from the germline V gene. The CDR3 bases are TGTGCCAGCAGTTACATCCGACAGGGGGTGAAACTAGACGAGCAGTACTTC. The encoded protein is CASSYIRQGVKLDEQYF.

V usage is TRBV27 and J usage is TRBJ2-2; TRBD2 matches at 16 bases. The CDR3 extends over 16 amino acids. V lost 4 bases and J lost 5; bases outside the gene matches: 1. Germline assignment: CDR1 MNHEY and CDR2 SMNVEV (reference sequence). CDR3 in amino acids: CASSWGLAGGTGELFF. Here the CDR3 DNA reads TGTGCCAGCAGTTGGGGACTAGCGGGAGGGACCGGGGAGCTGTTTTTT.

This sequence joins TRBV7-2 and TRBJ1-4, with TRBD1 matching over 7 bases. The CDR3 has 18 amino acids. Per germline, CDR1 SGHTA and CDR2 FQGNSA. Germline trimming cut 6 bases from V and 0 bases from J; bases unmatched to any gene: 13. The CDR3 DNA is TGTGCCAGCAGTCCCCTCCCGGGACAGCTCACAACTAATGAAAAACTGTTTTTT. This translates into CASSPLPGQLTTNEKLFF. Drawing the rest from reference TRBV7-2 and TRBJ1-4, the complete variable domain is GAGVSQSPSNKVTEKGKDVELRCDPISGHTALYWYRQSLGQGLEFLIYFQGNSAPDKSGLPSDRFSAERTGGSVSTLTIQRTQQEDSAVYLCASSPLPGQLTTNEKLFFGSGTQLSVL.

The chain couples TRBV6-1 to TRBJ2-6; no clear D gene. Trimming removed 3 bases at V and 2 bases at J, with 8 bases between. Germline V CDR1 and CDR2: MNHNS, SASEGT. The CDR3 runs 15 residues. The CDR3 DNA reads as TGTGCCAGCAGTGAGTTAAGGGCTGGGGCCAACGTCCTGACTTTC. It yields the protein CASSELRAGANVLTF.

The chain has TRBV4-3 and TRBJ1-4; D remains ambiguous. Trimming removed 0 bases from V and 4 bases from J, with 12 bases in between. Germline V gene data show CDR1 as LGHNA and CDR2 as YSLEER. The CDR3 loop spans 16 amino acids. The CDR3 sequence is CASSQDHRVSNEKLFF. CDR3 nucleotide sequence: TGCGCCAGCAGCCAAGATCATCGGGTTAGTAATGAAAAACTGTTTTTT.

In this sample, this clone turned up once. The J gene is TRBJ2-7, the V gene TRBV7-2; 7 bases map to TRBD1. J lost 2 bases, V lost 5 bases, and 6 bases had no gene match. CDR1 and CDR2 (germline): SGHTA, FQGNSA. The CDR3 runs 14 residues. CDR3 in amino acids: CASSTRQGPYEQYF. The CDR3 DNA follows: TGTGCCAGCAGCACACGACAGGGCCCCTACGAGCAGTACTTC.

The V gene is TRBV3-1 (or the pseudogene TRBV3-2), the J gene TRBJ1-5; D not resolved. The ends were cut back, 4 bases at V and 1 base at J, with 8 bases in the middle. This CDR3 contains 14 residues. Germline V lookup: CDR1 LGHDT, CDR2 YNNKEL (reference sequence). The CDR3 sequence: CASSRKGSNQPQHF. The CDR3 nucleotides read TGTGCCAGCAGCCGAAAAGGGAGCAATCAGCCCCAGCATTTT.